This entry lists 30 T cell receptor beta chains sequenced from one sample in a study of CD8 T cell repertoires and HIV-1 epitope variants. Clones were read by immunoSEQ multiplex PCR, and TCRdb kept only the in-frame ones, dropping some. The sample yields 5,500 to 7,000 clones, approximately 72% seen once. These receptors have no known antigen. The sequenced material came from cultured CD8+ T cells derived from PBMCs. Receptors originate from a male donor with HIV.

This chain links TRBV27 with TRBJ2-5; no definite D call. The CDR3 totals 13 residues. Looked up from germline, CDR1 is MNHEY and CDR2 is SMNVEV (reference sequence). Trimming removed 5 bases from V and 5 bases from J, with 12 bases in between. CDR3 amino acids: CASSPISVETQYF. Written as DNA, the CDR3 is TGTGCCAGCAGTCCAATCTCTGTGGAGACCCAGTACTTC.

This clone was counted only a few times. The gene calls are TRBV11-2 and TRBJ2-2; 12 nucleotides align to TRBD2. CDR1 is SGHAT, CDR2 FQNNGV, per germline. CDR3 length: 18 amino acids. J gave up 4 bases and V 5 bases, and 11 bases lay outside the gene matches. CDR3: CASSLTSGRTPGTGELFF. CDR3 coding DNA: TGTGCCAGCAGCCTCACTAGCGGGAGGACCCCGGGCACCGGGGAGCTGTTTTTT.

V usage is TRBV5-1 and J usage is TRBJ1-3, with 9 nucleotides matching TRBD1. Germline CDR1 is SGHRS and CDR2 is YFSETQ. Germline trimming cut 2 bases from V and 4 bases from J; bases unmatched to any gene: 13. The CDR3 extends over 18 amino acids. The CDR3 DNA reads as TGCGCCAGCAGCTTTTCGACAGGGGGAATAGTACGAGGAAACACCATATATTTT. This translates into CASSFSTGGIVRGNTIYF.

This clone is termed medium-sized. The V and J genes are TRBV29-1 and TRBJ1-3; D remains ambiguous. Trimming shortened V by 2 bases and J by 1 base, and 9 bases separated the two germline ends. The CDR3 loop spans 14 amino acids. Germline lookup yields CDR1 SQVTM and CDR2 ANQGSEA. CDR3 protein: CSVEFLGSGNTIYF. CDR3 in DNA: TGCAGCGTTGAATTTTTGGGATCTGGAAACACCATATATTTT.

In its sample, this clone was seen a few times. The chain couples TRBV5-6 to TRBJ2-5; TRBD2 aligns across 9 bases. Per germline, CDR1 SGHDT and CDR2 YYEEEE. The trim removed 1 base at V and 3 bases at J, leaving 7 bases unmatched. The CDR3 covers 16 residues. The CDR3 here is CASSLSLERGEETQYF. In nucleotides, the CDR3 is TGTGCCAGCAGCTTGAGTTTAGAGCGGGGGGAAGAGACCCAGTACTTC. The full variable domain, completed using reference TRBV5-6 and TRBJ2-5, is DAGVTQSPTHLIKTRGQQVTLRCSPKSGHDTVSWYQQALGQGPQFIFQYYEEEERQRGNFPDRFSGHQFPNYSSELNVNALLLGDSALYLCASSLSLERGEETQYFGPGTRLLVL.

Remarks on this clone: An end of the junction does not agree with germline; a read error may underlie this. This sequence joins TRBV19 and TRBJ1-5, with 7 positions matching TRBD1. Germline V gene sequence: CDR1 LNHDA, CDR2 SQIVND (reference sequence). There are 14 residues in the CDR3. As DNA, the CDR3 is TGTGCCAGTAGTGATGACAGGGACGATCAGCCCCGGCATTTT. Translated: CASSDDRDDQPRHF.

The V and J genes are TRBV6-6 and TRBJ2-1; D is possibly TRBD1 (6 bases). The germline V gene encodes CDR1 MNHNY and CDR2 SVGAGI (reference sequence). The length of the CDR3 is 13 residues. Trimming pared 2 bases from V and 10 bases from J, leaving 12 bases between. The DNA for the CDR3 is TGTGCCAGCAGTTACGTGGACAGCCGGGAGCAGTTCTTC. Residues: CASSYVDSREQFF.

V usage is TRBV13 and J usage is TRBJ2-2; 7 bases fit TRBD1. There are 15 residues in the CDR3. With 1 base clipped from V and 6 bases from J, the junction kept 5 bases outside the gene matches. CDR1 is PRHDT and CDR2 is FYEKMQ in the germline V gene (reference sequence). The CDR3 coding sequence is TGTGCCAGCAGCTTAGAGACAGGGCGAGCCGGGGAGCTGTTTTTT. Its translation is CASSLETGRAGELFF.

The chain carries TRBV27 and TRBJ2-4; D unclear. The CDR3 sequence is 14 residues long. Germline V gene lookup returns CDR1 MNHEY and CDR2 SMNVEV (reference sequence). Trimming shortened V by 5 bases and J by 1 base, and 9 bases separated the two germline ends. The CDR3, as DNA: TGTGCCAGCAGTAGCGAGGTGGCCAAAAACATTCAGTACTTC. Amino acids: CASSSEVAKNIQYF.

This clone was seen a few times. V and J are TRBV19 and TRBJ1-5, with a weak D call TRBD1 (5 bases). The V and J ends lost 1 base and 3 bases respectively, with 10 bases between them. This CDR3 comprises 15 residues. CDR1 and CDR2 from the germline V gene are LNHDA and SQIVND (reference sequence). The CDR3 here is CASSIVEGTNQPQHF. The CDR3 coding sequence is TGTGCCAGTAGTATAGTGGAAGGGACCAATCAGCCCCAGCATTTT.

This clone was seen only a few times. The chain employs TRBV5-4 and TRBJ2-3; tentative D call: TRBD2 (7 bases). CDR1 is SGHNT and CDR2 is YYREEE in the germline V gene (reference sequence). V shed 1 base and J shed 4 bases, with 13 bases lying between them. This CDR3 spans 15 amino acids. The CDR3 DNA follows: TGTGCCAGCAGCTTGTCGGCGGGGGCACCAGATACGCAGTATTTT. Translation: CASSLSAGAPDTQYF.

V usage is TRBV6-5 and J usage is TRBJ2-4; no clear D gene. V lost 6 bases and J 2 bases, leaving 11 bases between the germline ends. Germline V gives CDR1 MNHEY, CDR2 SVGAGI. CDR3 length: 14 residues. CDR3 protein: CASSPVRTKNIQYF. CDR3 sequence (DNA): TGTGCCAGCAGCCCCGTAAGGACCAAAAACATTCAGTACTTC.

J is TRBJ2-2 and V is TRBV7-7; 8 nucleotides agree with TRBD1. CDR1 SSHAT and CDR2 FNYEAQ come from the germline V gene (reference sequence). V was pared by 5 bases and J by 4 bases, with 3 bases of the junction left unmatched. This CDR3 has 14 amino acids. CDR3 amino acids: CASSLDRGTGELFF. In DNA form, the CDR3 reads TGTGCCAGCAGCCTAGACAGGGGCACCGGGGAGCTGTTTTTT.

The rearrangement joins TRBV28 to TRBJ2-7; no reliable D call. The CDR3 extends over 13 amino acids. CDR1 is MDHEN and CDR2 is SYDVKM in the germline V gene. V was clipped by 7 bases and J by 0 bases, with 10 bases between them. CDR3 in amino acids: CASTSDPSYEQYF. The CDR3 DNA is TGTGCCAGCACTTCGGACCCCTCCTACGAGCAGTACTTC. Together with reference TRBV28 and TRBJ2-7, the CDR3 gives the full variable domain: DVKVTQSSRYLVKRTGEKVFLECVQDMDHENMFWYRQDPGLGLRLIYFSYDVKMKEKGDIPEGYSVSREKKERFSLILESASTNQTSMYLCASTSDPSYEQYFGPGTRLTVT.

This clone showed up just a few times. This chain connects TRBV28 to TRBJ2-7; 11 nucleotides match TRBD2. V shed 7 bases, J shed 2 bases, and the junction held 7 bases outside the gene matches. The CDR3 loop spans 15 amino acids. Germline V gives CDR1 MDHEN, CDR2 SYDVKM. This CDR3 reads CASTEGLAGTYEQYF. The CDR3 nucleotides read TGTGCCAGCACCGAAGGACTAGCGGGTACCTACGAGCAGTACTTC.

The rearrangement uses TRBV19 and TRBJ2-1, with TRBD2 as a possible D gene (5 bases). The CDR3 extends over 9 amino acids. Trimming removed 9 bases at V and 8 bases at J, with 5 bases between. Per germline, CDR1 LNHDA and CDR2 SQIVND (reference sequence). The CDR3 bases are TGTGCCAGCGGGGATGAGCAGTTCTTC. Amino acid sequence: CASGDEQFF. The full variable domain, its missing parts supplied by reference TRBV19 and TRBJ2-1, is DGGITQSPKYLFRKEGQNVTLSCEQNLNHDAMYWYRQDPGQGLRLIYYSQIVNDFQKGDIAEGYSVSREKKESFPLTVTSAQKNPTAFYLCASGDEQFFGPGTRLTVL.

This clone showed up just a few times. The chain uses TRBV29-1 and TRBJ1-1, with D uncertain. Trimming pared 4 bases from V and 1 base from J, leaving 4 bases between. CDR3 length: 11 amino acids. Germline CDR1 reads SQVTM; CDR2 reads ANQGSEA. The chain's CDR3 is CSVVENTEAFF. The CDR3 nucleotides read TGCAGCGTTGTGGAGAACACTGAAGCTTTCTTT.

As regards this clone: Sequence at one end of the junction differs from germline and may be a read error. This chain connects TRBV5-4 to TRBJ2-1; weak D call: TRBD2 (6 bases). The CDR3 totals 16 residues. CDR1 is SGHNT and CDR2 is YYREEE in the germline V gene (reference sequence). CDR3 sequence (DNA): TGTGCCAGCAGCTCTGGAGGGCAGGGACCCTATAATGAGCAGTTCTTC. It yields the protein CASSSGGQGPYNEQFF.

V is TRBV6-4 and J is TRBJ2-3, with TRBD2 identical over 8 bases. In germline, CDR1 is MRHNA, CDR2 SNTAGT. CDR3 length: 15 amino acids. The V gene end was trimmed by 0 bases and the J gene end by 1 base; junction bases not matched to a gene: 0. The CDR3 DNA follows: TGTGCCAGCAGTGACTCGCGGGGGGGCACAGATACGCAGTATTTT. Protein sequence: CASSDSRGGTDTQYF.

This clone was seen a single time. In DNA, the CDR3 is TGTGCCACCAGCAGAGATTTGGCAGGGGAAGATGGCTACACCTTC. It specifies CATSRDLAGEDGYTF. This chain uses TRBV15 with TRBJ1-2, with D maybe TRBD1 (6 bases). Trimming shortened V by 0 bases and J by 6 bases, and 14 bases separated the two germline ends. This CDR3 contains 15 residues. Germline loops: CDR1 LNHNV, CDR2 YYDKDF (reference sequence).

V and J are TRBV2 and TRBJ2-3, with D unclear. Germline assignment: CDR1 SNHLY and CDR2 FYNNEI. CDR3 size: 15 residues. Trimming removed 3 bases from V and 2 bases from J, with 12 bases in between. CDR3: CASSESPSLTDTQYF. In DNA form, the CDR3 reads TGTGCCAGCAGTGAGTCCCCGTCCCTCACAGATACGCAGTATTTT.

The chain's CDR3 is CASSSGTGVHEQYF. The CDR3 DNA reads TGTGCCAGCAGCTCCGGGACAGGGGTCCACGAGCAGTACTTC. This chain joins TRBV13 and TRBJ2-7, with 10 bases identical to TRBD1. V gave up 4 bases and J gave up 5 bases; unmatched junction bases: 5. Germline V gives CDR1 PRHDT, CDR2 FYEKMQ (reference sequence). The CDR3 spans 14 residues.

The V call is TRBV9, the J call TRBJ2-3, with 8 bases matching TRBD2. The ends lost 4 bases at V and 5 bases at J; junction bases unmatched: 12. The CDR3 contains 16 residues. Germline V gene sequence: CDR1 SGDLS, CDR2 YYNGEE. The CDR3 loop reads CASSPLAGPVGDTQYF. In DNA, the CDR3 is TGTGCCAGCAGCCCTTTAGCGGGGCCTGTCGGAGATACGCAGTATTTT.

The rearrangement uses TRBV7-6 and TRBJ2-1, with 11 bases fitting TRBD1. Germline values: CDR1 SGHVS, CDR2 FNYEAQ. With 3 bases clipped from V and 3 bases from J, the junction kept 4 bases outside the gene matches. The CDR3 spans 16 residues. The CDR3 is CASSFSGTGGYNEQFF. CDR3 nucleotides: TGTGCCAGCAGCTTTTCCGGGACAGGGGGCTACAATGAGCAGTTCTTC.

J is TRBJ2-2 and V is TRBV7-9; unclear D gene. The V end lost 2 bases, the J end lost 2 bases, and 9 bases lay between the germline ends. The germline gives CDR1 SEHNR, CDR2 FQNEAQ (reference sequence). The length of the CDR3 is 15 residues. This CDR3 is CASSLTDFNTGELFF. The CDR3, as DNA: TGTGCCAGCAGCTTAACAGATTTCAACACCGGGGAGCTGTTTTTT.

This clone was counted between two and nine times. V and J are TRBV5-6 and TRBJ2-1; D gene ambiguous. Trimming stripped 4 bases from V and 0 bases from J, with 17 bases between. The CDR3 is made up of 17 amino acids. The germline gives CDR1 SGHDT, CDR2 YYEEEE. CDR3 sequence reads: CASSPSKGALSYNEQFF. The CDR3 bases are TGTGCCAGCAGCCCGTCGAAGGGTGCCCTCTCCTACAATGAGCAGTTCTTC.

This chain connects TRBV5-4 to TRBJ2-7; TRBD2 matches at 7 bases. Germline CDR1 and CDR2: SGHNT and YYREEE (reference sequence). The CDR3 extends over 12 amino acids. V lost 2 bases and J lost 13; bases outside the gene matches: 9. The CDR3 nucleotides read TGTGCCAGCAGCTTCGGGGGAGGGCCATTTTACTTC. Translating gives CASSFGGGPFYF.

CDR3 sequence reads: CASSQVLGESGYTF. The CDR3, as DNA: TGCGCCAGCAGCCAAGTCTTGGGGGAAAGTGGCTACACCTTC. The rearrangement links TRBV4-3 to TRBJ1-2; TRBD1 is a possible D gene (5 bases). V was cut by 1 base and J by 7 bases, with 13 bases left in between. Germline V gene sequence: CDR1 LGHNA, CDR2 YSLEER. This CDR3 contains 14 residues.

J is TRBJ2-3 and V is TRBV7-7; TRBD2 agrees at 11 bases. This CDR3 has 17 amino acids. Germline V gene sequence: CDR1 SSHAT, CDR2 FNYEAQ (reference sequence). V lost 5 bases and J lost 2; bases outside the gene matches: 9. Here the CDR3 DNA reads TGTGCCAGCAGCCCCGATAGCGGGGGGGTTAACACAGATACGCAGTATTTT. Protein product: CASSPDSGGVNTDTQYF. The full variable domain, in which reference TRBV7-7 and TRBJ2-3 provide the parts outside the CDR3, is GAGVSQSPRYKVTKRGQDVTLRCDPISSHATLYWYQQALGQGPEFLTYFNYEAQPDKSGLPSDRFSAERPEGSISTLTIQRTEQRDSAMYRCASSPDSGGVNTDTQYFGPGTRLTVL.

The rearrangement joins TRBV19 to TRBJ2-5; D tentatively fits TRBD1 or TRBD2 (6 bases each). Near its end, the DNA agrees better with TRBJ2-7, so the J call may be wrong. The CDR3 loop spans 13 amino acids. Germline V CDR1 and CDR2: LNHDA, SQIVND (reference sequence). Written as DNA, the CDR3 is TGTGCCTCCCGCTACGGGGGCGCCTACGAGCAGTACTTC. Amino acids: CASRYGGAYEQYF.